This T cell receptor beta chain comes out of a study of blood T cell repertoires in COVID-19. In the study overall: T cells, B-cell-depleted T cells, or PBMCs provided the cDNA or gDNA that served as material.

Authors' data handling: Using reference gene primer amplification, nucleated cell counts were estimated. Measured with immunoSEQ multiplex PCR; TCRdb has only the in-frame clones, and not every one. V and J calls and clone size are as listed in that table; D and trimming were resolved from the DNA. The sample yields around 300,000 clones, 85% seen once. In Cohort 3, a recovered donor had either two negative PCRs, clearance, or symptom resolution. Germline CDR1 reads SGHDT; CDR2 reads YYEEEE. Trimming removed 3 bases at V and 5 bases at J, with 15 bases between. This CDR3 region has 14 residues. This TCR was recovered from a woman in her forties or fifties who had recovered from COVID-19. The chain recombines TRBV5-6 with TRBJ2-7, with D uncertain. Sequencing was performed on PBMCs or T cells enriched from blood (not recorded which). CDR3 protein: CASSSNLRVDEQYF. In DNA form, the CDR3 reads TGTGCCAGCAGCTCAAATTTACGGGTAGACGAGCAGTACTTC.